A selection of T cell receptor beta chains follows, all from one sample in a study of blood T cells in healthy people across ages. TCRdb reanalysed the 5' RACE reads using MiXCR and keeps one entry per CDR3 protein. The profile shows about a million distinct CDR3 sequences, roughly 51% of them singletons. The sample taken for sequencing was blood. The receptors here all came from a woman aged 60-75 years in good health. Both conserved end residues are part of each CDR3.

j_gene,v_gene,CDR3aa
TRBJ2-7,TRBV18,CASSPLAGGSSSYEQYF
TRBJ1-3,TRBV5-1,CASRSDRSGNTIYF
TRBJ2-3,TRBV6-2/TRBV6-3,CASTFRVGSTDTQYF
TRBJ1-2,TRBV20-1,CSARAGAGGVSGYTF
.,TRBV18,CASSPVIPGQGYHEQYF
TRBJ2-7,TRBV3-1,CASSQDVAEDGEQYF
TRBJ1-6,TRBV7-2,CASSQGVSPLHF
TRBJ2-7,TRBV20-1,CSARDTGGATSEEQYF
TRBJ2-5,TRBV5-1,CASSFRLAGQEAQYF
TRBJ2-3,TRBV18,CASSPPSPDTQYF
TRBJ2-7,TRBV4-1,CASSQDRDRVPYEQYF
TRBJ2-1,TRBV19,CASNLGGEQFF
TRBJ2-5,TRBV20-1,CSAFSAGGWYNEQYF
TRBJ1-2,TRBV4-1,CASSQGQGHYGYTF
TRBJ1-4,TRBV10-3,CATSDSTNEKLFF
TRBJ2-1,TRBV7-8,CASSLGQRGEQFF